This TCR beta chain was found in a study of beta chain features in type 1 diabetes. Turning to the study itself: On cell yields, gender and age, patients and healthy donors were similar. Study-level points and caveats: There was a moderate but significant shortening of TCRB CDR3s in all four CD4+ subsets of Type 1 diabetes patients. Fewer insertions but more deletions were seen at VDJ junctions in type 1 diabetes patients.

Unmatched junction bases numbered 13, after V lost 5 bases and J lost 7 bases. This CDR3 has 15 amino acids. Germline V lookup: CDR1 MNHNY, CDR2 SVGAGI (reference sequence). As to this clone: Its antigen remains unidentified.

Expressed TCRB transcripts were sequenced because the isolated RNA had all been reverse transcribed beforehand. Repertoires were generated with immunoSEQ multiplex PCR, while TCRdb's copy carries only in-frame clones and drops some. The top ten hold about 0.01% of the sample, which has a few hundred thousand clones, over 9.5% seen once. The source of this sequence is a woman between 18 and 29 years old with type 1 diabetes. The specimen sequenced was naive CD4+ T cells from blood. The chain employs TRBV6-6 and TRBJ2-5, with 7 positions matching TRBD2. The CDR3 loop reads CASSLRLARRWTQYF. CDR3 bases: TGTGCCAGCAGTCTTCGACTAGCCCGAAGATGGACCCAGTACTTC.